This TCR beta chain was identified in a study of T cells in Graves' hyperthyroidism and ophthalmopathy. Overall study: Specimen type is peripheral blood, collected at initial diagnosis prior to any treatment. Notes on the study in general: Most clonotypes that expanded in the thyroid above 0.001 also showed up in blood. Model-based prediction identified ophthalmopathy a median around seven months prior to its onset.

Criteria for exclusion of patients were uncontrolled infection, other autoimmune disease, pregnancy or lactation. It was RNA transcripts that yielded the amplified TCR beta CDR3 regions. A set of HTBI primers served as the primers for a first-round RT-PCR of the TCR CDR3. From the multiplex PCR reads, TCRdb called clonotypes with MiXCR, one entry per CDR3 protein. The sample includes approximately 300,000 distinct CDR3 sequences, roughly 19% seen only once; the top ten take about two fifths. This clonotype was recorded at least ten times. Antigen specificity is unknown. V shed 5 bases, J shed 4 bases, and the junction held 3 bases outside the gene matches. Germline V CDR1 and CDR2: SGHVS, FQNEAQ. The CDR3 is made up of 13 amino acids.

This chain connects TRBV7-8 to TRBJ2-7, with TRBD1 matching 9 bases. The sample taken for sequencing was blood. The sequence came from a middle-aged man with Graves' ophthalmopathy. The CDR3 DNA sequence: TGTGCCAGCAGCCGCGGGACAGGGTACGAGCAGTACTTC. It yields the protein CASSRGTGYEQYF.